This TCR beta chain was obtained from a study of T cells in Graves' hyperthyroidism and ophthalmopathy. As for the study in general: Blood was drawn when the patient was first diagnosed and still untreated.

With V trimmed by 6 bases and J by 4 bases, 16 bases remained unmatched. Germline V gene sequence: CDR1 SNHLY, CDR2 FYNNEI. The CDR3 extends over 18 amino acids. Study-wide findings and caveats: Median prediction lead before ophthalmopathy onset was 6.5 months with the model. Blood also held most thyroid clonotypes expanded beyond 0.001.

On this clonotype: The target antigen is unknown.

The TCR beta CDR3 regions underwent amplification using RNA transcripts as the source. TCR CDR3 underwent first-round RT-PCR with the HTBI primer set. TCRdb re-called the multiplex PCR reads with MiXCR, one entry per CDR3 protein. This sample yields some 150,000 distinct CDR3 sequences, of which roughly a fifth are seen a single time; more than 65% belongs to the top ten. Diagnoses were made from clinical symptoms, serum measures (thyroxine and TRAb), thyroid ultrasound and orbital computed tomography. This rearrangement joins TRBV2 to TRBJ2-1; 9 bases match TRBD2. The sequence came from a woman aged 45-65 years with Graves' hyperthyroidism that later progressed to Graves' ophthalmopathy. Sequencing was done on a sample of blood. In DNA, the CDR3 is TGTGCCAGCAGCTTAGGCCTGACCGTAGCGGGAGCGTACAATGAGCAGTTCTTC. Residues: CASSLGLTVAGAYNEQFF.